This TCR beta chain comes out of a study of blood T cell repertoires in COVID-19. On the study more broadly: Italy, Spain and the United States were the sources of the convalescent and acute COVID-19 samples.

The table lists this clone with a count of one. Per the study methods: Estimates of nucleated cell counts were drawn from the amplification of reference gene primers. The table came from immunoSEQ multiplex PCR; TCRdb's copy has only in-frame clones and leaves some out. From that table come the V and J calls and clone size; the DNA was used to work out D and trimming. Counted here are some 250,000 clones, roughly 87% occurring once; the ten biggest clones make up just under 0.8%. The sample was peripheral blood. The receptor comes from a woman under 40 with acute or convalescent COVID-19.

The CDR3 bases are TGTGCCTGGAGTCTAACTAGCGGGGCTAACAATGAGCAGTTCTTC. Translated: CAWSLTSGANNEQFF. This chain connects TRBV30 to TRBJ2-1; 10 bases are shared with TRBD2. The V segment lost 2 bases and the J segment 5 bases; nucleotides outside the gene matches: 6. CDR3 size: 15 residues. Germline lookup yields CDR1 GTSNPN and CDR2 SVGIG (reference sequence).